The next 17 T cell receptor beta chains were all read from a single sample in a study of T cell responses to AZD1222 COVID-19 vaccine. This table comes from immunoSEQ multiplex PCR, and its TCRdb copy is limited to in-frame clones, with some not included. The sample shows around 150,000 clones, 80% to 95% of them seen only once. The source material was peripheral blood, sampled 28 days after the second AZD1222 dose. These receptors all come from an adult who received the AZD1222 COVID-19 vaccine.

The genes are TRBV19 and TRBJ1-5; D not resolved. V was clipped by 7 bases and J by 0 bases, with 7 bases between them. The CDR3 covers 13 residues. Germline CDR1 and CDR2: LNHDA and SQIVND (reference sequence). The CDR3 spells CASNLGSNQPQHF. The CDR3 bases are TGTGCCAGTAATTTGGGTAGCAATCAGCCCCAGCATTTT. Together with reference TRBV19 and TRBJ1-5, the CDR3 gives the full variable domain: DGGITQSPKYLFRKEGQNVTLSCEQNLNHDAMYWYRQDPGQGLRLIYYSQIVNDFQKGDIAEGYSVSREKKESFPLTVTSAQKNPTAFYLCASNLGSNQPQHFGDGTRLSIL.

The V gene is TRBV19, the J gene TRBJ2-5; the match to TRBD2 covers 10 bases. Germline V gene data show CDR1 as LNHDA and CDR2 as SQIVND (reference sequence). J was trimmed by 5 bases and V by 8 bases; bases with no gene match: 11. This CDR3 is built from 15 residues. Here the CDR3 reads CASSKRGGRRETQYF. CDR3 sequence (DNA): TGTGCCAGTTCCAAGCGGGGGGGCCGGCGGGAGACCCAGTACTTC. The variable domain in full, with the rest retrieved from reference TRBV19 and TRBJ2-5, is DGGITQSPKYLFRKEGQNVTLSCEQNLNHDAMYWYRQDPGQGLRLIYYSQIVNDFQKGDIAEGYSVSREKKESFPLTVTSAQKNPTAFYLCASSKRGGRRETQYFGPGTRLLVL.

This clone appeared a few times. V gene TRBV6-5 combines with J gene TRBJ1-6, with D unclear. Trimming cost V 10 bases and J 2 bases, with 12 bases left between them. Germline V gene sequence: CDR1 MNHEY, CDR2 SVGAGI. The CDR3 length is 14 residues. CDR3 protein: CAMSLLTYNSPLHF. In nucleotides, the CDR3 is TGTGCCATGAGTCTCCTTACCTATAATTCACCCCTCCACTTT.

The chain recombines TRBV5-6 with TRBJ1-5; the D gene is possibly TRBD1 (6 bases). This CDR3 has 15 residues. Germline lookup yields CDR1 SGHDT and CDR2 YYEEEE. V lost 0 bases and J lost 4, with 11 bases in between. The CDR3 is CASSLGQVGNQPQHF. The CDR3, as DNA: TGTGCCAGCAGCTTGGGACAGGTCGGAAATCAGCCCCAGCATTTT.

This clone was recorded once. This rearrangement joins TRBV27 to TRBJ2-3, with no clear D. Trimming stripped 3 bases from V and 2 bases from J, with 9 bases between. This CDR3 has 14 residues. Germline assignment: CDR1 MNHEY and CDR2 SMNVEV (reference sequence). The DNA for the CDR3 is TGTGCCAGCAGTTTTTGGGGTTTCACAGATACGCAGTATTTT. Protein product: CASSFWGFTDTQYF.

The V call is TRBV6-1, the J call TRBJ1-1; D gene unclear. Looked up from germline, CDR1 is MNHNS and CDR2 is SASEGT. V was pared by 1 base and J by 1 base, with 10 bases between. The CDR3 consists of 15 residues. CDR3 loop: CASSEDPDPNTEAFF. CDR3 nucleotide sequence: TGTGCCAGCAGTGAAGATCCGGACCCGAACACTGAAGCTTTCTTT.

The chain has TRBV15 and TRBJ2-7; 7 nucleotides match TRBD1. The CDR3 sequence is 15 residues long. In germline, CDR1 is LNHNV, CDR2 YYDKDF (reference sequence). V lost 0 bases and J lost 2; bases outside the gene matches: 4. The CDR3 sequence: CATSRDQGTAYEQYF. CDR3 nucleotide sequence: TGTGCCACCAGCAGAGATCAGGGGACAGCCTACGAGCAGTACTTC.

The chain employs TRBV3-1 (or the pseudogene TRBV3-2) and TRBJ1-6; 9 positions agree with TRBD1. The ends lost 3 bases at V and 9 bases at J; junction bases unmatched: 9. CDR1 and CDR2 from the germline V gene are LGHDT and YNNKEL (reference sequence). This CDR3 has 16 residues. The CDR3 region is CASSQIVGTGSSPLHF. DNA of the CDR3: TGTGCCAGCAGCCAGATAGTCGGGACAGGGAGTTCACCCCTCCACTTT.

CDR3 region: CASSQAVSSYEQYF. The DNA of the CDR3 is TGTGCCAGCAGCCAAGCGGTGAGCTCCTACGAGCAGTACTTC. The rearrangement joins TRBV3-1 (or the pseudogene TRBV3-2) to TRBJ2-7; D ambiguous. Germline values: CDR1 LGHDT, CDR2 YNNKEL (reference sequence). V dropped 1 base and J dropped 0 bases, with 7 bases sitting between them. The length of the CDR3 is 14 residues.

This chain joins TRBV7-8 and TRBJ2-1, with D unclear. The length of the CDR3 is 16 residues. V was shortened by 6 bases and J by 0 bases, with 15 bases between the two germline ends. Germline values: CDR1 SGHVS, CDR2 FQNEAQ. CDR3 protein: CASRPKPGYSYNEQFF. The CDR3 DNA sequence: TGTGCCAGCAGACCCAAACCAGGTTACTCCTACAATGAGCAGTTCTTC. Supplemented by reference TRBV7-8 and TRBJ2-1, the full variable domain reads GAGVSQSPRYKVAKRGQDVALRCDPISGHVSLFWYQQALGQGPEFLTYFQNEAQLDKSGLPSDRFFAERPEGSVSTLKIQRTQQEDSAVYLCASRPKPGYSYNEQFFGPGTRLTVL.

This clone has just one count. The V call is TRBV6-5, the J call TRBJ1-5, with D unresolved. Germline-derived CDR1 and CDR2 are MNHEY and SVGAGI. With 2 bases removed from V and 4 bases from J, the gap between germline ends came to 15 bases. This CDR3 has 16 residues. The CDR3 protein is CASSYRPEAGNQPQHF. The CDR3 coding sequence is TGTGCCAGCAGTTACCGCCCGGAGGCTGGAAATCAGCCCCAGCATTTT.

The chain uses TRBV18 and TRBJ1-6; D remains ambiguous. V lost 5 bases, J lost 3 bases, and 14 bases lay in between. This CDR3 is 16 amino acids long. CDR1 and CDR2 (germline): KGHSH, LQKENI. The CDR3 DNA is TGTGCCAGCTCATCAGACACCCGGCACTATAATTCACCCCTCCACTTT. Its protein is CASSSDTRHYNSPLHF.

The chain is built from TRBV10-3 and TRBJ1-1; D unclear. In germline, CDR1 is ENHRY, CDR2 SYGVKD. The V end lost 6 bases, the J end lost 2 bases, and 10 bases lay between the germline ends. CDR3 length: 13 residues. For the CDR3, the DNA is TGTGCCATCAGCGAGCAACCCAACACTGAAGCTTTCTTT. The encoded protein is CAISEQPNTEAFF.

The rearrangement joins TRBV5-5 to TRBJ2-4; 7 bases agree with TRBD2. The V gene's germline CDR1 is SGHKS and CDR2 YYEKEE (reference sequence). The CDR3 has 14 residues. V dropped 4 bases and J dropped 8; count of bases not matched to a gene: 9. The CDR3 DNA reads TGTGCCAGCAGCCCCGGGGGGACCGGGGACATTCAGTACTTC. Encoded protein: CASSPGGTGDIQYF.

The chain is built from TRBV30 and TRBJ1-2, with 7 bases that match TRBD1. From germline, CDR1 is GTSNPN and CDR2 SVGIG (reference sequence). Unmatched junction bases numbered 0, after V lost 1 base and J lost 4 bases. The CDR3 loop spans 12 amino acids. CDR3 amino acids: CAWSGDSYGYTF. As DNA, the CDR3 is TGTGCCTGGAGTGGGGACAGCTATGGCTACACCTTC. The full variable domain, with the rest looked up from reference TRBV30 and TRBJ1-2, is SQTIHQWPATLVQPVGSPLSLECTVEGTSNPNLYWYRQAAGRGLQLLFYSVGIGQISSEVPQNLSASRPQDRQFILSSKKLLLSDSGFYLCAWSGDSYGYTFGSGTRLTVV.

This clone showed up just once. The CDR3 is CASSLIYGAPLHF. CDR3 nucleotide sequence: TGTGCCAGCAGCTTAATCTACGGCGCACCCCTCCACTTT. The rearrangement uses TRBV7-9 and TRBJ1-6, with D unresolved. V lost 2 bases, J lost 11 bases, and 10 bases lay in between. The length of the CDR3 is 13 residues. Germline V gene data show CDR1 as SEHNR and CDR2 as FQNEAQ (reference sequence).

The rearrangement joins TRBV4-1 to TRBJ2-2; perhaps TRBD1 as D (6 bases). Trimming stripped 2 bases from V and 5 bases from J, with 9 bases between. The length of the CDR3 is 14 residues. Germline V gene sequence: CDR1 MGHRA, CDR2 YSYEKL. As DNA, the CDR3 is TGCGCCAGCAGCCAACACAGGGTTACCGGGGAGCTGTTTTTT. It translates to CASSQHRVTGELFF.